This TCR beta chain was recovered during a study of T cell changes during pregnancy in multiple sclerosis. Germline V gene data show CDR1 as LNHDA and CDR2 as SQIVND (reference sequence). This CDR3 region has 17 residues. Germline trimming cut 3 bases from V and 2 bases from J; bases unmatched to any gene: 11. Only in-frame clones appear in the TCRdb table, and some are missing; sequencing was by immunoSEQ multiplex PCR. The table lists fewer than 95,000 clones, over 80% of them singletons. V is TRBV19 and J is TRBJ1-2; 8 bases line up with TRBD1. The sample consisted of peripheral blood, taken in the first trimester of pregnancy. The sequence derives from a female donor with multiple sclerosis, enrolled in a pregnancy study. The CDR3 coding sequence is TGTGCCAGTAGTATCAACTCGGGCCAGGGGGCAAACTATGGCTACACCTTC. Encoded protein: CASSINSGQGANYGYTF.